This is a list of T cell receptor beta chains from one sample in a study of blood T cells in healthy people across ages. TCRdb reprocessed the 5' RACE reads with MiXCR, giving one entry per CDR3 protein. This sample has 650,000 to 1,000,000 distinct CDR3 sequences, with under 40% found just once. Source material: blood. The receptors were gathered from a man aged 18-30 years in good health. The CDR3 runs from the conserved cysteine through the conserved F or W. A D gene is named only where the DNA matches it firmly. Expanded clones are given a class, and other clones once, few, many or no size at all.

d_call j_call clone_size v_call cdr3_aa cdr3_nt
TRBD1 TRBJ2-7 NA TRBV5-1 CASSLDSWGTGVAYNEQYF TGCGCCAGCAGCTTGGATTCTTGGGGGACAGGGGTCGCCTACAATGAGCAGTACTTC
TRBD1 TRBJ1-6 few TRBV3-1 CASSPYRDRDSPLHF TGTGCCAGCAGCCCATACAGGGACAGGGATTCACCCCTCCACTTT
TRBD1 TRBJ1-1 NA TRBV5-1 CASSLRTGGTEAFF TGCGCCAGCAGCTTAAGGACAGGGGGCACTGAAGCTTTCTTT
NA TRBJ1-2 once TRBV4-3 CASSQDRKDTYGYTF TGCGCCAGCAGCCAAGATCGGAAGGATACCTATGGCTACACCTTC
NA TRBJ2-5 NA TRBV7-2 CASSPQTANQETQYF TGTGCCAGCAGCCCTCAGACAGCAAACCAAGAGACCCAGTACTTC
TRBD2 TRBJ2-5 many TRBV5-1 CASSLGLAGQETQYF TGTGCCAGCAGCTTAGGACTAGCGGGACAAGAGACCCAGTACTTC
TRBD1 TRBJ1-2 NA TRBV7-2 CASSLGTGGGNYGYTF TGTGCCAGCAGCTTGGGGACAGGGGGTGGAAACTATGGCTACACCTTC
NA TRBJ1-1 NA TRBV7-9 CASSLAFSGKHTEAFF TGTGCCAGCAGCTTAGCGTTTAGTGGAAAACACACTGAAGCTTTCTTT
TRBD1 TRBJ2-4 few TRBV14 CASSHLQGRIQYF TGTGCCAGCAGCCACCTACAGGGGCGCATTCAGTACTTC
NA TRBJ2-6 NA TRBV4-3 CASSQGAGGFGANVLTF TGCGCCAGCAGCCAAGGGGCTGGGGGCTTTGGGGCCAACGTCCTGACTTTC
NA TRBJ1-6 NA TRBV7-2 CASSSALQGLSPLHF TGTGCCAGCAGCTCTGCCCTCCAGGGGCTCTCACCCCTCCACTTT
NA TRBJ2-5 few TRBV2 CASSVEAETQYF TGTGCCAGCAGTGTTGAAGCAGAGACCCAGTACTTC
NA TRBJ2-1 few TRBV5-1 CASSFPPSINEQFF TGCGCCAGCAGCTTTCCCCCCTCCATCAATGAGCAGTTCTTC
NA TRBJ1-5 NA TRBV29-1 CSVDIGEGQPQHF TGCAGCGTTGACATCGGAGAGGGACAGCCCCAGCATTTT
TRBD1 TRBJ2-7 many TRBV12-3/TRBV12-4 CASSEPGQGVYEQYF TGTGCCAGCAGTGAACCGGGACAGGGAGTTTACGAGCAGTACTTC
NA TRBJ1-5 few TRBV3-1 CASSQDYGRGEGSQPQHF TGTGCCAGCAGCCAAGATTATGGCAGGGGAGAGGGTTCTCAGCCCCAGCATTTT
TRBD1 TRBJ2-7 NA TRBV30 CAWSVEGAEEQYF TGTGCCTGGAGTGTAGAGGGGGCGGAAGAGCAGTACTTC
NA TRBJ2-5 many TRBV7-9 CASSTQFTSQETQYF TGTGCCAGCAGCACCCAGTTCACTAGCCAAGAGACCCAGTACTTC
NA TRBJ2-1 NA TRBV20-1 CSAFRDQANNEQFF TGCAGTGCGTTCCGGGACCAGGCAAACAATGAGCAGTTCTTC
TRBD2 TRBJ2-3 once TRBV4-2 CASSQSIAGGLDTQYF TGTGCCAGCAGCCAATCAATAGCGGGGGGCCTGGATACGCAGTATTTT
NA TRBJ2-5 NA TRBV12-3/TRBV12-4 CASSLETGLQETQYF TGTGCCAGCAGTTTAGAAACGGGCCTCCAAGAGACCCAGTACTTC
TRBD2 TRBJ2-6 NA TRBV4-3 CASSQDLASGGPAGANVLTF TGCGCCAGCAGCCAAGATTTGGCTAGCGGGGGTCCGGCGGGGGCCAACGTCCTGACTTTC
NA TRBJ1-5 few TRBV12-3/TRBV12-4 CASSLSYEGLSRYSNQPQHF TGTGCCAGCAGTTTATCGTATGAGGGCTTAAGTCGCTATAGCAATCAGCCCCAGCATTTT
NA TRBJ1-1 few TRBV20-1 CSAYDGNTEAFF TGCAGTGCTTACGACGGAAACACTGAAGCTTTCTTT
NA TRBJ1-4 NA TRBV7-9 CASSFASTNEKLFF TGTGCCAGCAGCTTCGCATCAACTAATGAAAAACTGTTTTTT
NA TRBJ1-1 NA TRBV9 CASSTRTSSAAFF TGTGCCAGCAGCACGCGAACTAGTTCGGCGGCTTTCTTT
NA TRBJ2-3 NA TRBV12-3/TRBV12-4 CASTTGVNADAQYF TGTGCCAGCACCACCGGGGTGAACGCAGATGCGCAGTATTTT
NA TRBJ2-3 NA TRBV12-3/TRBV12-4 CASSSPGLGTDVEYF TGTGCCAGCAGTTCCCCGGGACTGGGCACAGATGTGGAATATTTT
TRBD1 TRBJ1-1 NA TRBV4-3 CASSLDRGLAEAFF TGCGCCAGCAGCCTCGACAGGGGGCTTGCGGAAGCTTTCTTT
TRBD1 TRBJ2-4 many TRBV5-1 CASSLHRNRGPKNIQYF TGCGCCAGCAGCCTACACAGAAACAGGGGACCCAAAAACATTCAGTACTTC
NA TRBJ1-5 NA TRBV12-3/TRBV12-4 CASSLRNRNQPQHF TGTGCCAGCAGTTTACGGAACAGAAATCAGCCCCAGCATTTT
TRBD1 TRBJ2-3 once TRBV30 CAWATGGTDTQYF TGTGCCTGGGCTACAGGGGGGACAGATACGCAGTATTTT